The 26 T cell receptor beta chains below come from one sample, sequenced in a study of blood T cell repertoires in COVID-19. TCRdb's table, derived via immunoSEQ multiplex PCR, lists solely in-frame clones and lacks some. The repertoire consists of roughly 250,000 clones, with around 90% occurring once and the leading ten covering roughly 3%. The sequenced sample consisted of PBMCs or T cells enriched from blood (not recorded which). These receptors were collected from a woman aged 40 to 55 who had been exposed to COVID-19.

The chain links TRBV3-1 (or the pseudogene TRBV3-2) to TRBJ1-5, with D perhaps TRBD1 (6 bases). The germline V gene encodes CDR1 LGHDT and CDR2 YNNKEL (reference sequence). The ends were cut back, 1 base at V and 6 bases at J, with 13 bases in the middle. This CDR3 is 15 amino acids long. The CDR3 DNA reads as TGTGCCAGCAGCCAAGGGGCGGCAGGGGTTCAGCCCCAGCATTTT. This codes for CASSQGAAGVQPQHF.

The V call is TRBV12-3 or TRBV12-4, the J call TRBJ1-1; perhaps TRBD1 as D (6 bases). V gave up 10 bases and J gave up 11 bases, with 20 bases separating them. The CDR3 length is 12 residues. Here the CDR3 DNA reads TGTGCCACCTCCCTGGGGGCGATGGGTGCTTTCTTT. This translates into CATSLGAMGAFF.

The chain couples TRBV3-1 (or the pseudogene TRBV3-2) to TRBJ1-3, with a possible D match to TRBD1 (5 bases). CDR3 length equals 14 residues. Trimming left V 4 bases short and J 4 bases short, with 11 bases between. Germline V CDR1 and CDR2: LGHDT, YNNKEL (reference sequence). CDR3 in amino acids: CASSRGRGGNTIYF. In DNA form, the CDR3 reads TGTGCCAGCAGCCGAGGACGGGGGGGAAACACCATATATTTT.

The V call is TRBV2, the J call TRBJ1-4; maybe TRBD1 (5 bases). Germline V gene data show CDR1 as SNHLY and CDR2 as FYNNEI. The ends were cut back, 6 bases at V and 2 bases at J, with 10 bases in the middle. This CDR3 is built from 14 residues. The CDR3 here is CASRKGVTNEKLFF. As DNA, the CDR3 is TGTGCCAGCAGGAAAGGGGTGACTAATGAAAAACTGTTTTTT.

The V gene is TRBV7-8, the J gene TRBJ1-2; TRBD1 might be the D (5 bases). In germline, CDR1 is SGHVS, CDR2 FQNEAQ. The CDR3 covers 17 residues. Trimming took 3 bases from V and 8 from J, leaving 25 bases between them. CDR3: CASSLEPGGDYRGGYTF. Written as DNA, the CDR3 is TGTGCCAGCAGCTTGGAGCCTGGAGGGGACTATCGGGGAGGCTACACCTTC. The variable domain in full, completed from reference TRBV7-8 and TRBJ1-2, reads GAGVSQSPRYKVAKRGQDVALRCDPISGHVSLFWYQQALGQGPEFLTYFQNEAQLDKSGLPSDRFFAERPEGSVSTLKIQRTQQEDSAVYLCASSLEPGGDYRGGYTFGSGTRLTVV.

The rearrangement joins TRBV10-3 to TRBJ2-3, with D possibly being TRBD2 (6 bases). Germline CDR1 ENHRY, CDR2 SYGVKD. V was trimmed by 9 bases and J by 5 bases, leaving 24 bases between them. The CDR3 length is 16 residues. Here the CDR3 reads CAILSGLEGEGDTQYF. As DNA, the CDR3 is TGTGCCATACTTTCCGGGCTGGAGGGAGAGGGAGATACGCAGTATTTT.

This sequence joins TRBV2 and TRBJ2-2, with 7 bases aligning to TRBD2. The J segment lost 1 base and the V segment lost 5 bases, leaving 4 bases of the junction unmatched. CDR1 and CDR2 from the germline V gene are SNHLY and FYNNEI. The CDR3 is 15 residues long. The CDR3 DNA follows: TGTGCCAGCAGTTCCTCTAGCGGGAACACCGGGGAGCTGTTTTTT. It is translated as CASSSSSGNTGELFF.

The chain joins TRBV2 to TRBJ1-5, with D possibly TRBD1 on 5 matching bases. Per germline, CDR1 SNHLY and CDR2 FYNNEI. The V and J ends lost 8 bases and 0 bases respectively, with 8 bases between them. The CDR3 consists of 13 residues. CDR3 sequence (DNA): TGTGCCAGCGTCAGGGATAGCAATCAGCCCCAGCATTTT. This gives the protein CASVRDSNQPQHF. Drawing the rest from reference TRBV2 and TRBJ1-5, the complete variable domain is EPEVTQTPSHQVTQMGQEVILRCVPISNHLYFYWYRQILGQKVEFLVSFYNNEISEKSEIFDDQFSVERPDGSNFTLKIRSTKLEDSAMYFCASVRDSNQPQHFGDGTRLSIL.

This rearrangement joins TRBV20-1 to TRBJ2-7, with 8 bases fitting TRBD2. The CDR3 is made up of 13 amino acids. Trimming at V came to 3 bases and at J to 4 bases, leaving 5 bases not matched to a gene. Germline CDR1 and CDR2: DFQATT and SNEGSKA (reference sequence). The CDR3 DNA follows: TGCAGTGCTAGTGCGGGGGGCAGGTACGAGCAGTACTTC. It is translated as CSASAGGRYEQYF.

V usage is TRBV7-6 and J usage is TRBJ2-7; D uncertain. The V gene's germline CDR1 is SGHVS and CDR2 FNYEAQ. The V and J ends lost 0 bases and 0 bases respectively, with 9 bases between them. This CDR3 contains 15 residues. The CDR3, as DNA: TGTGCCAGCAGCTTAGCCCGGGTCCCCTCCTACGAGCAGTACTTC. Its protein product is CASSLARVPSYEQYF.

This chain connects TRBV20-1 to TRBJ1-5; D gene uncertain. The CDR3 length is 14 residues. V lost 3 bases and J lost 1, with 10 bases in between. The V gene's germline CDR1 is DFQATT and CDR2 SNEGSKA (reference sequence). The CDR3 region is CSASEQKSNQPQHF. The CDR3 bases are TGCAGTGCTAGTGAGCAGAAGAGCAATCAGCCCCAGCATTTT.

The chain combines TRBV7-2 with TRBJ2-1, with 8 bases matching TRBD2. The CDR3 covers 13 residues. Germline loops: CDR1 SGHTA, CDR2 FQGNSA. V gave up 1 base and J gave up 7 bases; unmatched junction bases: 0. The DNA of the CDR3 is TGTGCCAGCAGCTTAGGACTAGCGAATGAGCAGTTCTTC. Amino acids: CASSLGLANEQFF.

The chain joins TRBV7-3 to TRBJ1-1; the D gene is possibly TRBD1 (5 bases). Germline values: CDR1 SGHTA, CDR2 FQGTGA. The CDR3 consists of 13 residues. Trimming stripped 5 bases from V and 8 bases from J, with 15 bases between. The CDR3 DNA sequence: TGTGCCAGCAGCCCCGGGGGGGTTCTCGAAGCTTTCTTT. It is translated as CASSPGGVLEAFF. The whole variable domain, filled in from reference TRBV7-3 and TRBJ1-1, reads GAGVSQTPSNKVTEKGKYVELRCDPISGHTALYWYRQSLGQGPEFLIYFQGTGAADDSGLPNDRFFAVRPEGSVSTLKIQRTERGDSAVYLCASSPGGVLEAFFGQGTRLTVV.

This rearrangement joins TRBV4-1 to TRBJ1-4; the match to TRBD1 covers 7 bases. The junction had 2 bases not matched to a gene; V was cut back by 0 bases and J by 1 base. The CDR3 sequence is 16 residues long. CDR1 is MGHRA and CDR2 is YSYEKL in the germline V gene. The CDR3 coding sequence is TGCGCCAGCAGCCAAGATCGACAGGGAACTAATGAAAAACTGTTTTTT. Protein sequence: CASSQDRQGTNEKLFF.

The rearrangement uses TRBV28 and TRBJ2-1; TRBD1 is a possible D gene (6 bases). Trimming took 6 bases from V and 1 from J, leaving 13 bases between them. CDR3 size: 15 residues. The germline CDR1 and CDR2 sequences are MDHEN and SYDVKM. This CDR3 reads CASSARGGSYNEQFF. CDR3 bases: TGTGCCAGCAGCGCCAGGGGCGGGTCCTACAATGAGCAGTTCTTC.

This clone turned up a few times. One junction end disagrees with the germline gene, perhaps due to a read error. This rearrangement joins TRBV5-1 to TRBJ1-2, with TRBD1 matching 9 bases. CDR1 and CDR2 (germline): SGHRS, YFSETQ. The CDR3 is 16 amino acids. CDR3 DNA sequence: TGTGCCAGCAGCTCCGCCGGGACAGGGTTTCACTATGGCTACACCTTC. Its translation: CASSSAGTGFHYGYTF. The entire variable domain, with the rest obtained from reference TRBV5-1 and TRBJ1-2, is as follows: KAGVTQTPRYLIKTRGQQVTLSCSPISGHRSVSWYQQTPGQGLQFLFEYFSETQRNKGNFPGRFSGRQFSNSRSEMNVSTLELGDSALYLCASSSAGTGFHYGYTFGSGTRLTVV.

V is TRBV6-5 and J is TRBJ2-7; 8 nucleotides match TRBD1. Germline CDR1 is MNHEY and CDR2 is SVGAGI. The CDR3 runs 16 residues. V lost 2 bases to trimming and J lost 7 bases; unmatched junction nucleotides: 13. The CDR3 DNA sequence: TGTGCCAGCAGTTACGATTCCCCCGACAGGGGCAGGGAGCAGTACTTC. This translates into CASSYDSPDRGREQYF.

The chain combines TRBV4-3 with TRBJ1-2; 10 bases map to TRBD1. The CDR3 is made up of 17 amino acids. Germline CDR1 LGHNA, CDR2 YSLEER. The trim removed 0 bases at V and 8 bases at J, leaving 12 bases unmatched. The CDR3 spells CASSQDLGQGMGRGYTF. The CDR3 coding sequence is TGCGCCAGCAGCCAAGATTTGGGACAGGGGATGGGGCGCGGCTACACCTTC.

Sample share makes this clone medium-sized. The V and J genes are TRBV5-4 and TRBJ1-1; D unresolved. CDR1 is SGHNT and CDR2 is YYREEE in the germline V gene (reference sequence). The CDR3 is made up of 13 amino acids. The germline V and J ends were trimmed by 4 bases and 1 base, with 8 bases remaining between them. This CDR3 is CASSPWANTEAFF. The CDR3 DNA reads as TGTGCCAGCAGCCCGTGGGCGAACACTGAAGCTTTCTTT. Combining the CDR3 with reference TRBV5-4 and TRBJ1-1 gives the whole variable domain ETGVTQSPTHLIKTRGQQVTLRCSSQSGHNTVSWYQQALGQGPQFIFQYYREEENGRGNFPPRFSGLQFPNYSSELNVNALELDDSALYLCASSPWANTEAFFGQGTRLTVV.

This clone was counted a single time. This chain links TRBV4-1 with TRBJ2-7, with 7 bases aligning to TRBD2. Germline V gene data show CDR1 as MGHRA and CDR2 as YSYEKL. The CDR3 spans 15 residues. Trimming took 3 bases from V and 3 from J; bases not matched to a gene: 8. CDR3 amino acids: CASSQASGGYYEQYV. Written as DNA, the CDR3 is TGCGCCAGCAGCCAGGCATCGGGGGGTTACTACGAGCAGTACGTC.

The chain uses TRBV21-1 and TRBJ2-2; the D segment call TRBD1 is taken from the table without a DNA check. TRBV21-1 is tagged as a pseudogene. The CDR3 contains 18 residues. The CDR3 spells CASSKAHRINNRTGELFF. The CDR3 bases are TGTGCCAGCAGCAAAGCCCACAGAATTAATAACCGCACCGGGGAGCTGTTTTTT.

The chain combines TRBV18 with TRBJ2-7, with 14 bases lining up with TRBD2. The CDR3 covers 15 residues. The V and J ends lost 2 bases and 5 bases, in that order; junction bases with no gene match: 2. Germline-derived CDR1 and CDR2 are KGHSH and LQKENI. The CDR3 bases are TGTGCCAGCTCACCAGGGACTAGCGGGAGTGACGAGCAGTACGTC. The encoded protein is CASSPGTSGSDEQYV.

The chain couples TRBV9 to TRBJ1-2, with D maybe TRBD1 (6 bases). V lost 0 bases and J 6 bases, leaving 15 bases between the germline ends. Per germline, CDR1 SGDLS and CDR2 YYNGEE. The CDR3 is 15 amino acids. The CDR3 DNA reads as TGTGCCAGCAGCGTAGAGCACAGGGAAACGGATGGCTACACCTTC. The encoded protein is CASSVEHRETDGYTF.

This sequence joins TRBV19 and TRBJ1-4; 8 nucleotides match TRBD1. Germline V lookup: CDR1 LNHDA, CDR2 SQIVND (reference sequence). The CDR3 is 13 residues long. The trim removed 4 bases at V and 8 bases at J, leaving 3 bases unmatched. The CDR3 here is CASSKGQGEKLFF. As DNA, the CDR3 is TGTGCCAGTAGTAAAGGACAGGGAGAAAAACTGTTTTTT.

The gene calls are TRBV7-9 and TRBJ1-2; a weak D match, TRBD1 (6 bases). V lost 5 bases, J lost 4 bases, and 8 bases lay in between. The germline gives CDR1 SEHNR, CDR2 FQNEAQ (reference sequence). This CDR3 region has 12 residues. The CDR3 here is CASSEGGYGYTF. In DNA, the CDR3 is TGTGCCAGCAGCGAAGGGGGCTATGGCTACACCTTC.

The chain joins TRBV29-1 to TRBJ1-2; TRBD1 is a possible D gene (5 bases). V was pared by 7 bases and J by 7 bases, with 16 bases between. This CDR3 spans 12 amino acids. Germline V gives CDR1 SQVTM, CDR2 ANQGSEA. The CDR3: CSAEGLGGGYTF. The CDR3 nucleotides read TGCAGCGCTGAGGGACTTGGAGGTGGCTACACCTTC.